This T cell receptor beta chain was profiled in a study of control samples from healthy donors and cancer patients. CDR1 is SGHRS, CDR2 YFSETQ, per germline. The V and J ends lost 3 bases and 7 bases, in that order; junction bases with no gene match: 2. The CDR3 has 14 residues. In the case of this clone: Within the sample, other DNA sequences also encode this same CDR3.

Sequencing used immunoSEQ multiplex PCR; TCRdb keeps in-frame clones, though not all of them. This sample yields 70,000 to 80,000 clones, of which under 90% are seen a single time; approximately 8.8% belongs to the top ten. The receptor's source is a woman aged 50 to 60 with colorectal cancer. Sequenced material: PBMCs. This sequence joins TRBV5-1 and TRBJ1-4; 11 bases are shared with TRBD1. This CDR3 is CASSSGQGGEKLFF. CDR3 bases: TGCGCCAGCAGCTCGGGACAGGGGGGTGAAAAACTGTTTTTT.